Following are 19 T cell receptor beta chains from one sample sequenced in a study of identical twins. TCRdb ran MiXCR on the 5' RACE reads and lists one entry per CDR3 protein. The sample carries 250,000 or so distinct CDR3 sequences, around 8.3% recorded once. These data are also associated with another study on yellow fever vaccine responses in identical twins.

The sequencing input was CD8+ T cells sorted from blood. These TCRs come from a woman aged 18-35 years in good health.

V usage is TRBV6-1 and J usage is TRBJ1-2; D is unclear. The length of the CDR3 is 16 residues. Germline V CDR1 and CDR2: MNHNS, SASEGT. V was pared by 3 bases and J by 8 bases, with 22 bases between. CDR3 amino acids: CASSDPNSFHLGGYTF. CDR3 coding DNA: TGTGCCAGCAGTGACCCAAACAGCTTCCACCTAGGAGGCTACACCTTC.

CDR3 in amino acids: CASSLANRQYEQYF. The CDR3 DNA reads as TGTGCCAGCAGCTTGGCCAACAGACAGTACGAGCAGTACTTC. The chain carries TRBV5-6 and TRBJ2-7; D might be TRBD1 (5 bases). V was shortened by 0 bases and J by 4 bases, with 11 bases between the two germline ends. The CDR3 loop spans 14 amino acids. CDR1 is SGHDT and CDR2 is YYEEEE in the germline V gene.

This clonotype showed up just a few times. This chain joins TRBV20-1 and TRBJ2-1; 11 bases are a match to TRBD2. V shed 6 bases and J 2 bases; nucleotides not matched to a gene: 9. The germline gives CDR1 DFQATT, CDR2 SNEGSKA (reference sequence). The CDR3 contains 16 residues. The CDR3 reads CSARPTSGGTYNEQFF. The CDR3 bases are TGCAGTGCCAGACCCACTAGCGGGGGAACCTACAATGAGCAGTTCTTC.

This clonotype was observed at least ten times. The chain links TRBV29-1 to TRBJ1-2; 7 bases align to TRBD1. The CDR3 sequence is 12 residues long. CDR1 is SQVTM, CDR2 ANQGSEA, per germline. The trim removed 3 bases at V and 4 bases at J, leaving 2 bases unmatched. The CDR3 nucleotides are TGCAGCGTTGATGGACAGGCCTATGGCTACACCTTC. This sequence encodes CSVDGQAYGYTF.

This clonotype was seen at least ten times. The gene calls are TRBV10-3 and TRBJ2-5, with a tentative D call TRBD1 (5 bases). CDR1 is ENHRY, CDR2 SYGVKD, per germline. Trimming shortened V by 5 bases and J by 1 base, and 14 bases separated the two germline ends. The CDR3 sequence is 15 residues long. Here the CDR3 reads CAISQAQVFQETQYF. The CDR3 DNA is TGTGCCATCAGTCAAGCACAGGTTTTCCAAGAGACCCAGTACTTC.

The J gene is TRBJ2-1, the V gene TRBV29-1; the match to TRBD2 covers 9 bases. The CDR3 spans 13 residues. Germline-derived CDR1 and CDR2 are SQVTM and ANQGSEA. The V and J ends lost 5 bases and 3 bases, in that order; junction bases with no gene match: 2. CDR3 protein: CSVLAGNYNEQFF. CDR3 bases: TGCAGCGTTCTAGCGGGGAACTACAATGAGCAGTTCTTC.

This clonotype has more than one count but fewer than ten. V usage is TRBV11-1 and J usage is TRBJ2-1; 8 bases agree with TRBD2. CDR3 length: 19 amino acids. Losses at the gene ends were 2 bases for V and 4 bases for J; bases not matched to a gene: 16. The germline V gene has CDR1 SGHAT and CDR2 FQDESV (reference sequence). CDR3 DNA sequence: TGTGCCAGCAGCTTACGGCCGGGACGGGGAGCGGGAGTGTACAATGAGCAGTTCTTC. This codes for CASSLRPGRGAGVYNEQFF.

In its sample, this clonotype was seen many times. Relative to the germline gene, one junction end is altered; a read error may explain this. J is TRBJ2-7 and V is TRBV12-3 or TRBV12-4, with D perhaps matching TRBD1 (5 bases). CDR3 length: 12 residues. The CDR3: CASSLGAYEQYF. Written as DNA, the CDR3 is TGTGCCAGCAGCTTAGGGGCCTACGAGCAGTACTTC.

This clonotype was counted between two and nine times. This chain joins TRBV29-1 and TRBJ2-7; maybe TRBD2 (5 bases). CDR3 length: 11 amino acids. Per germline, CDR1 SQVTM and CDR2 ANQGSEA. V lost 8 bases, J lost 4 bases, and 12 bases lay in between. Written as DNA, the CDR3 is TGCAGCCCCACTACGGGGTACGAGCAGTACTTC. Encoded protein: CSPTTGYEQYF.

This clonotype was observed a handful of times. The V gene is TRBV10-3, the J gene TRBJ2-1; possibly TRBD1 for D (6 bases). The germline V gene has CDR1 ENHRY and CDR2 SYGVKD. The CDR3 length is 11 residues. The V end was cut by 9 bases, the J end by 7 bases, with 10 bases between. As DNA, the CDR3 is TGTGCCATTCGGGACATGAATGAGCAGTTCTTC. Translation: CAIRDMNEQFF.

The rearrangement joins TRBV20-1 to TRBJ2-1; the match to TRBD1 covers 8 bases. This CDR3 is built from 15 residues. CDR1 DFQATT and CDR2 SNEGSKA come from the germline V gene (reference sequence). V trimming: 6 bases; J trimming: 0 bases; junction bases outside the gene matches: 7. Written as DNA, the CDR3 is TGCAGTGCCGGACAGGGAAGCCTCTCCTACAATGAGCAGTTCTTC. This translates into CSAGQGSLSYNEQFF.

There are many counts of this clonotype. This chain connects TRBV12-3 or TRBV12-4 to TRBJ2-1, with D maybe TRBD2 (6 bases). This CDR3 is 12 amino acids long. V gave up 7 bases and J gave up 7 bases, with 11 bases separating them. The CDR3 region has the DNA TGTGCCAGCAATGGAGGGGATAATGAGCAGTTCTTC. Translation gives CASNGGDNEQFF.

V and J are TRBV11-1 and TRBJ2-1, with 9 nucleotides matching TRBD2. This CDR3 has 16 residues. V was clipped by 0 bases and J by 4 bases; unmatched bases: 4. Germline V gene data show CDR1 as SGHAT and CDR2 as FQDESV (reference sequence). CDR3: CASSLALAGEYNEQFF. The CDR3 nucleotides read TGTGCCAGCAGCTTAGCGTTAGCGGGGGAGTACAATGAGCAGTTCTTC.

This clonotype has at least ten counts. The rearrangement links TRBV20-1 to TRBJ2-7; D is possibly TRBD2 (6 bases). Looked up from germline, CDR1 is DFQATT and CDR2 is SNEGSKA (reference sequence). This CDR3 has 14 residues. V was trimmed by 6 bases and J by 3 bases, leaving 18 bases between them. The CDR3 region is CSARRPGRDYEQYF. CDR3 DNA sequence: TGCAGTGCCCGTCGCCCCGGGAGAGACTACGAGCAGTACTTC.

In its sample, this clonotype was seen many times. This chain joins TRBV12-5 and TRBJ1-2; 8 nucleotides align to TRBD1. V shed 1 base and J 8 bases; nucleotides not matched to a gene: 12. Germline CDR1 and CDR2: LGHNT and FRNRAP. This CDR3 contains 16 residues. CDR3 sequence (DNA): TGTGCTAGTGGTTTGGCGTCCCGGGACAGGACCGGCGGCTACACCTTC. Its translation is CASGLASRDRTGGYTF.

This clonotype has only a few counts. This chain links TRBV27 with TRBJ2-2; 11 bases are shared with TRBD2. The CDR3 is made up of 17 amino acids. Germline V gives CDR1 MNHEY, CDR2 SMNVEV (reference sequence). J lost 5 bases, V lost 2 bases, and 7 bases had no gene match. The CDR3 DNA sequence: TGTGCCAGCAGTTTACTTCTAGCGGGAGGTCGGACCGGGGAGCTGTTTTTT. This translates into CASSLLLAGGRTGELFF.

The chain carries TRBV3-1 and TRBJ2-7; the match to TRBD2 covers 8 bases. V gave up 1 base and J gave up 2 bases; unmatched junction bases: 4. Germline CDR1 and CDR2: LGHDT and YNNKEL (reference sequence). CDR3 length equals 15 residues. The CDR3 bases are TGTGCCAGCAGCCAAGGGGGACTAGGACCCTACGAGCAGTACTTC. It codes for CASSQGGLGPYEQYF.

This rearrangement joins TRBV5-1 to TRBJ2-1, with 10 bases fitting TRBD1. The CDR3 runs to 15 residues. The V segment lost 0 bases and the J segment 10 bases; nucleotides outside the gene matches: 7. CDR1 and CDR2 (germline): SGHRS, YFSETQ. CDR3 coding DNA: TGCGCCAGCAGCTTGGAGGGACAGGGGCCACCGGAGCAGTTCTTC. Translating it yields CASSLEGQGPPEQFF.

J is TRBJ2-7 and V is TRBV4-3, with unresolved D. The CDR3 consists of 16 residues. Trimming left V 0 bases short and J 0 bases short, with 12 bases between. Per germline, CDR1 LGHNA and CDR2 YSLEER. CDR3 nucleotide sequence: TGCGCCAGCAGCCAAGATCGCCTTTTGAGCTCCTACGAGCAGTACTTC. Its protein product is CASSQDRLLSSYEQYF.